Each of the 12 T cell receptor beta chains below was sequenced from the same sample in a study of radiation and T cells in renal cell carcinoma. Specified time point: blood 2 weeks post-SBRT. The treatment: 15 Gy SBRT to primary tumor, nephrectomy 4 weeks later. Repertoires were generated with immunoSEQ multiplex PCR, while TCRdb's copy carries only in-frame clones and drops some. This table holds approximately 49,000 clones, 80% found once. Sequenced material: blood, taken from a patient whose treatment included radiotherapy and nephrectomy. The receptors were sampled from a woman in her 70s with renal cell carcinoma.

V gene TRBV30 combines with J gene TRBJ2-1; D gene uncertain. CDR3 size: 13 residues. The germline V and J ends were trimmed by 0 bases and 6 bases, with 9 bases remaining between them. Germline values: CDR1 GTSNPN, CDR2 SVGIG (reference sequence). CDR3 sequence reads: CAWSVGRFNEQFF. The CDR3 bases are TGTGCCTGGAGTGTCGGAAGATTCAATGAGCAGTTCTTC.

The rearrangement uses TRBV6-1 and TRBJ1-2, with 7 bases matching TRBD1. After removal of 7 bases from V and 5 bases from J, the junction contained 10 bases not matched to a gene. Germline V CDR1 and CDR2: MNHNS, SASEGT. CDR3 length: 14 residues. The CDR3 spells CASTRGEGEYGYTF. The CDR3 region has the DNA TGTGCCAGCACCAGGGGGGAGGGAGAGTATGGCTACACCTTC.

The chain carries TRBV19 and TRBJ2-3; D is perhaps TRBD2 (7 bases). The germline CDR1 and CDR2 sequences are LNHDA and SQIVND (reference sequence). The CDR3 totals 15 residues. V lost 5 bases to trimming and J lost 0 bases, with 12 bases between them. The CDR3 loop is CASSGGGPSTDTQYF. CDR3 in DNA: TGTGCCAGTAGTGGGGGGGGGCCGAGCACAGATACGCAGTATTTT.

V is TRBV19 and J is TRBJ2-7; D tentatively fits TRBD1 or TRBD2 (6 bases each). The CDR3 loop spans 14 amino acids. V gave up 5 bases and J gave up 6 bases, with 17 bases separating them. Per the germline V gene, CDR1 is LNHDA and CDR2 is SQIVND (reference sequence). The DNA for the CDR3 is TGTGCCAGTAGTCCCCGCTCGGGGGCCCTCGAGCAGTACTTC. This translates into CASSPRSGALEQYF.

The chain recombines TRBV2 with TRBJ1-1; no firm D call. The germline CDR1 and CDR2 sequences are SNHLY and FYNNEI. CDR3 length equals 13 residues. Trimming took 2 bases from V and 0 from J, leaving 4 bases between them. This chain's CDR3 is CASSERMNTEAFF. The CDR3 region has the DNA TGTGCCAGCAGTGAACGGATGAACACTGAAGCTTTCTTT.

This rearrangement joins TRBV7-2 to TRBJ2-1, with D uncertain. The CDR3 covers 12 residues. Between the trimmed V and J ends, which lost 3 bases and 7 bases, there was a span of 7 bases. Germline CDR1 reads SGHTA; CDR2 reads FQGNSA. CDR3 bases: TGTGCCAGCAGCTTCCTAGGGAATGAGCAGTTCTTC. Translation gives CASSFLGNEQFF.

Comments on this clone: This specimen includes other DNA sequences encoding the same CDR3. This rearrangement joins TRBV29-1 to TRBJ1-1; no definite D call. V dropped 3 bases and J dropped 1 base, with 6 bases sitting between them. This CDR3 has 12 residues. The germline V gene has CDR1 SQVTM and CDR2 ANQGSEA. CDR3 loop: CSVDRANTEAFF. CDR3 nucleotides: TGCAGCGTTGACCGGGCGAACACTGAAGCTTTCTTT.

This rearrangement joins TRBV6-5 to TRBJ1-1; D gene unclear. V was pared by 0 bases and J by 1 base, with 6 bases between. Germline assignment: CDR1 MNHEY and CDR2 SVGAGI. The CDR3 spans 14 residues. CDR3 nucleotide sequence: TGTGCCAGCAGTTACTCGGGTACGAACACTGAAGCTTTCTTT. Translation gives CASSYSGTNTEAFF.

J is TRBJ2-1 and V is TRBV4-1; no definite D call. V dropped 3 bases and J dropped 9 bases, with 12 bases sitting between them. CDR1 is MGHRA, CDR2 YSYEKL, per germline. The CDR3 covers 13 residues. The CDR3, as DNA: TGCGCCAGCAGCCAGGCTGCCCCGATTGAGCAGTTCTTC. Protein product: CASSQAAPIEQFF.

The chain uses TRBV5-6 and TRBJ2-7, with 9 bases aligning to TRBD1. Per the germline V gene, CDR1 is SGHDT and CDR2 is YYEEEE. V lost 4 bases and J lost 5; bases outside the gene matches: 10. This CDR3 is 15 amino acids long. CDR3 amino acids: CASSPGPTGGNEQYF. As DNA, the CDR3 is TGTGCCAGCAGCCCCGGACCTACAGGGGGCAACGAGCAGTACTTC.

V gene TRBV29-1 combines with J gene TRBJ1-2; D is unresolved. Deletions cut 6 bases from V and 7 bases from J, with 12 bases between. This CDR3 spans 11 amino acids. The germline CDR1 and CDR2 sequences are SQVTM and ANQGSEA. CDR3 sequence (DNA): TGCAGCGTCGATACGGCTACTGGCTACACCTTC. Residues: CSVDTATGYTF.

The J gene is TRBJ2-3, the V gene TRBV27; 9 bases agree with TRBD2. Germline V gene sequence: CDR1 MNHEY, CDR2 SMNVEV (reference sequence). J lost 5 bases, V lost 2 bases, and 8 bases had no gene match. This CDR3 has 16 amino acids. CDR3 protein: CASSLLAGGSKDTQYF. CDR3 nucleotides: TGTGCCAGCAGTTTACTTGCGGGGGGGTCAAAAGATACGCAGTATTTT.